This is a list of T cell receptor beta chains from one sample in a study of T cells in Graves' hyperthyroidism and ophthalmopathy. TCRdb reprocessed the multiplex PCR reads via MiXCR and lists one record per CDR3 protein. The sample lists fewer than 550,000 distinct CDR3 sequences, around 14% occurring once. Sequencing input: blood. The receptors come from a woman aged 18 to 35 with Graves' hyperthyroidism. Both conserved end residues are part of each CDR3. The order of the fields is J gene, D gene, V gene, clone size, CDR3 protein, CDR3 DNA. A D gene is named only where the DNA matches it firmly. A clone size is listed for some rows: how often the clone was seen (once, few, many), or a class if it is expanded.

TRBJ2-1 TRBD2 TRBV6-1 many CATVVLAVSYNEQFF TGTGCCACCGTTGTACTAGCGGTCTCCTACAATGAGCAGTTCTTC
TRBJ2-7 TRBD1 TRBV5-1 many CASSLPGQGGWSYEQYF TGCGCCAGCAGCCTACCGGGACAGGGGGGATGGTCCTACGAGCAGTACTTC
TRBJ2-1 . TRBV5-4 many CASSTQGWGDNEQFF TGTGCCAGCAGCACCCAAGGGTGGGGCGACAATGAGCAGTTCTTC
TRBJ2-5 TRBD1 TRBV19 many CASSMGGGTGEETQYF TGTGCCAGTAGTATGGGAGGGGGGACAGGGGAAGAGACCCAGTACTTC
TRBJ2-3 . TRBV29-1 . CSVRDGTYTQYF TGCAGCGTTCGGGACGGCACCTATACGCAGTATTTT
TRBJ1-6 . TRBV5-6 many CASSTPNVPLHF TGTGCCAGCAGCACCCCAAACGTCCCCCTCCACTTT
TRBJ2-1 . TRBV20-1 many CSAWNRVNEQFF TGCAGTGCTTGGAACAGGGTGAATGAGCAGTTCTTC
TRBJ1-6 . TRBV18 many CASSPPSGAASPLHF TGTGCCAGCTCACCACCTTCGGGGGCAGCCTCACCCCTCCACTTT
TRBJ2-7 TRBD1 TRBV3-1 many CASSQEQGRRDEQYF TGTGCCAGCAGCCAAGAACAGGGGCGAAGGGACGAGCAGTACTTC
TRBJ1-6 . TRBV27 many CAGASLSPMSPLHF TGTGCCGGAGCGTCGCTCTCTCCTATGTCACCCCTCCACTTT
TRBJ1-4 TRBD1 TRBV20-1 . CSAKLPGQANEKLFF TGCAGTGCTAAACTTCCGGGACAGGCTAATGAAAAACTGTTTTTT
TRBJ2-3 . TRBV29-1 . CSAEGYTQYF TGCAGCGCTGAGGGTTATACGCAGTATTTT
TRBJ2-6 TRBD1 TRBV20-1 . CSARTGTGANVLTF TGCAGTGCACGGACAGGGACTGGGGCCAACGTCCTGACTTTC
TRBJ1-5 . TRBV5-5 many CASSFTAANSNQPQHF TGTGCCAGCAGCTTCACAGCAGCCAATAGCAATCAGCCCCAGCATTTT
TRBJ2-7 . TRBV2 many CASTNGVSTYEQYF TGTGCCAGCACTAACGGGGTCAGCACCTACGAGCAGTACTTC
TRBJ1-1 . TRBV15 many CATSRVGASAGAEAFF TGTGCCACCAGCAGAGTTGGGGCATCCGCCGGAGCTGAAGCTTTCTTT
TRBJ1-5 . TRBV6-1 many CASSSRGTVSNQPQHF TGTGCCAGCAGTTCCAGAGGGACGGTGAGCAATCAGCCCCAGCATTTT
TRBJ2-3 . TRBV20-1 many CSAPPRTPHMDTQYF TGCAGTGCCCCACCCCGGACTCCCCACATGGATACGCAGTATTTT
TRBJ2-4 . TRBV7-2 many CASSWRDGQNIQYF TGTGCCAGCAGCTGGAGGGACGGACAAAACATTCAGTACTTC
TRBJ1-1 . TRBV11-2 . CASSLGWGSTEAFF TGTGCCAGCAGCTTAGGGTGGGGGAGCACTGAAGCTTTCTTT
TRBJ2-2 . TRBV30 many CAWSNTGELFF TGTGCCTGGAGTAACACCGGGGAGCTGTTTTTT
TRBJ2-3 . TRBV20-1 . CSARDSSTDTQYF TGCAGTGCTAGGGACTCGAGCACAGATACGCAGTATTTT
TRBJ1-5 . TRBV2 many CASRDVEGQPQHF TGTGCCAGCAGGGACGTGGAGGGCCAGCCCCAGCATTTT
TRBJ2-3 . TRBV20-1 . CSTPEGGLRDTQYF TGCAGTACTCCGGAGGGGGGGCTACGAGATACGCAGTATTTT
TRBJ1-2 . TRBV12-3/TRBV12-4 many CASSTTDTSYGYTF TGTGCCAGCAGTACCACGGACACATCCTATGGCTACACCTTC
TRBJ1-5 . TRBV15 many CATREDSNQPQHF TGTGCCACGCGGGAGGATAGCAATCAGCCCCAGCATTTT
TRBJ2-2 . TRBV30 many CAWSEGTAGELFF TGTGCCTGGAGTGAAGGAACGGCCGGGGAGCTGTTTTTT
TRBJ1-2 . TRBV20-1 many CSALAGVYGYTF TGCAGTGCTCTAGCGGGGGTCTATGGCTACACCTTC
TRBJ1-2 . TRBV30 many CAWDSSNYGYTF TGTGCCTGGGACAGTTCGAACTATGGCTACACCTTC
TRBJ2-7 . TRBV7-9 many CASSSVSGEQYF TGTGCCAGCAGCTCGGTATCGGGCGAGCAGTACTTC
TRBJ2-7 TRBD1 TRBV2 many CASGGSSTGASHEQYF TGTGCCAGCGGCGGAAGCTCGACAGGGGCGTCCCACGAGCAGTACTTC
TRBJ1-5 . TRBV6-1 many CASSRLAEGLSNQPQHF TGTGCCAGCAGTCGACTCGCAGAGGGTTTAAGCAATCAGCCCCAGCATTTT
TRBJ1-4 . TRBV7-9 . CASSLTLMDSINEKLFF TGTGCCAGCAGCTTGACACTAATGGACAGTATTAATGAAAAACTGTTTTTT
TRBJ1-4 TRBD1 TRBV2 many CASSPGTGYEKLFF TGTGCCAGCAGTCCCGGGACAGGGTATGAAAAACTGTTTTTT
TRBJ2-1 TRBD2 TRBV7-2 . CASTREGTSGGAQNNEQFF TGTGCCAGCACCCGAGAGGGGACTAGCGGGGGGGCCCAAAACAATGAGCAGTTCTTC
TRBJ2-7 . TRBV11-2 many CASSLQGPFYEQYF TGTGCCAGCAGCTTACAGGGACCGTTCTACGAGCAGTACTTC
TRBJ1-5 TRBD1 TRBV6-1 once CASSEFTGANQPQHF TGTGCCAGCAGTGAATTTACAGGGGCCAATCAGCCCCAGCATTTT
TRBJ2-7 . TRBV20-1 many CSARRPGNSYEQYF TGCAGTGCTAGAAGGCCAGGGAATAGCTACGAGCAGTACTTC